This TCR beta chain was recovered during a study of Graves' ophthalmopathy and Graves' hyperthyroidism. Study context: No treatment had been given when peripheral blood was collected at initial diagnosis. Study results and limitations: The model forecast ophthalmopathy progression, reaching roughly 65% sensitivity and around 75% specificity.

It was on clinical symptoms, serum thyroxine, TRAb, thyroid ultrasound and orbital computed tomography that diagnosis relied. PBMCs were density-gradient isolated from approximately 9.8 ml fresh blood. The CDR3 is 16 residues long. In germline, CDR1 is LGHDT, CDR2 YNNKEL (reference sequence). V was pared by 3 bases and J by 5 bases, with 11 bases of the junction left unmatched. This clonotype has ten or more counts. The antigen is unknown. The sequenced template was RNA, covering the TCR beta CDR3 region. A first-round RT-PCR used HTBI primers, followed by a second-round multiplex PCR. TCRdb passed the multiplex PCR reads through MiXCR, listing each CDR3 protein once. Of some 520,000 distinct CDR3 sequences in the sample, around 15% were seen once.

This TCR derives from a woman aged 25 to 39 with Graves' ophthalmopathy. The sample consisted of blood. The V gene is TRBV3-1, the J gene TRBJ2-5; 8 bases match TRBD2. For the CDR3, the DNA is TGTGCCAGCAGCCATGCCCAGGGCGGGGGGACGGAGACCCAGTACTTC. The encoded protein is CASSHAQGGGTETQYF.